Sequencing of this TCR beta chain was carried out in a study of cytomegalovirus exposure and HLA in healthy donors. Findings and limits, study-wide: Sequencing had likely introduced a cluster of highly shared sequence variants as an artifact. Among the most significant clusters, several appeared linked to common viral pathogens in a later analysis. When analyzed later, a missense DCLRE1C variant was found to be linked to TCR beta V- and J-gene trimming.

Comments on this clone: Its antigen remains unidentified.

CDR1 KGHSH and CDR2 LQKENI come from the germline V gene. The CDR3 consists of 15 residues. V dropped 7 bases and J dropped 2 bases, with 17 bases sitting between them. The primer mix had 60 Vbeta and 13 Jbeta primers. Repertoires were generated with immunoSEQ multiplex PCR, while TCRdb's copy carries only in-frame clones and drops some. With 30,000 to 45,000 clones in the sample, the ten largest clones hold approximately 10%. Sequenced input: PBMCs. V gene TRBV18 combines with J gene TRBJ1-2; D is ambiguous. This TCR was recovered from a man aged 40-55 years in good health and CMV-seropositive. The CDR3 DNA follows: TGTGCCAGCTTAAACGGTCCGGGATCCAACTATGGCTACACCTTC. This gives the protein CASLNGPGSNYGYTF.